Listed below are T cell receptor beta chains from one sample, sequenced in a study of blood T cell repertoires in COVID-19. Using immunoSEQ multiplex PCR, the repertoire was profiled, and TCRdb retains in-frame clones only, with some absent. The top ten hold approximately 9.6% of the sample, which has some 240,000 clones, approximately 80% seen once. Sequenced sample: peripheral blood. The receptors originated from a woman aged 80 or over with acute or convalescent COVID-19. The CDR3 runs from the conserved cysteine through the conserved F or W. The D gene is left open where the match is weak. Clone size, where shown, is once, few, many, or a class for clones that have expanded.

d_call,v_call,j_call,clone_size,cdr3_aa,cdr3_nt
NA,TRBV4-2,TRBJ1-4,NA,CASSQDSQGTTNEKLFF,TGTGCCAGCAGCCAAGATTCTCAGGGGACGACTAATGAAAAACTGTTTTTT
NA,TRBV6-5,TRBJ1-2,NA,CASRVQGRYGYTF,TGTGCCAGCAGGGTACAGGGCCGCTATGGCTACACCTTC
NA,TRBV4-1,TRBJ1-1,NA,CASSGGLNTEAFF,TGCGCCAGCAGCGGAGGGTTGAACACTGAAGCTTTCTTT
NA,TRBV6-5,TRBJ1-6,once,CASSYSDRGNLSPLHF,TGTGCCAGCAGTTACTCGGACAGAGGAAACCTCTCACCCCTCCACTTT
NA,TRBV28,TRBJ1-1,few,CASRRGGGAHTEAFF,TGTGCCAGCAGACGGGGTGGGGGGGCCCACACTGAAGCTTTCTTT
NA,TRBV19,TRBJ2-2,NA,CASSILRNTGELFF,TGTGCCAGTAGTATACTAAGGAACACCGGGGAGCTGTTTTTT
NA,TRBV9,TRBJ2-2,NA,CASSVSPAEGTTGELFF,TGTGCCAGCAGCGTATCACCCGCTGAGGGTACCACCGGGGAGCTGTTTTTT
NA,TRBV19,TRBJ2-3,many,CASRNLGQGGTDTQYF,TGTGCCAGTAGAAATCTCGGGCAGGGAGGTACAGATACGCAGTATTTT
TRBD1,TRBV5-6,TRBJ2-5,NA,CASSLGKDRVKTQYF,TGTGCCAGCAGCCTCGGAAAGGACAGGGTGAAGACCCAGTACTTC
TRBD1,TRBV5-1,TRBJ1-5,NA,CASSPGTGKQPQHF,TGCGCCAGCAGCCCCGGGACAGGGAAACAGCCCCAGCATTTT
NA,TRBV6-5,TRBJ1-1,NA,CASSSGHYTEAFF,TGTGCCAGCTCCTCCGGACATTACACTGAAGCTTTCTTT
NA,TRBV4-2,TRBJ2-7,once,CASSLDPSGYEQYF,TGTGCCAGCAGCCTAGACCCCTCCGGGTACGAGCAGTACTTC
NA,TRBV19,TRBJ1-5,NA,CASSIVGGQPQHF,TGTGCCAGTAGTATAGTGGGAGGTCAGCCCCAGCATTTT
TRBD1,TRBV19,TRBJ2-1,NA,CASSVGTGRVDEQFF,TGTGCCAGTAGTGTGGGGACAGGGAGGGTGGATGAGCAGTTCTTC
TRBD1,TRBV7-8,TRBJ1-1,NA,CASSLVPGGTEAFF,TGTGCCAGCAGCTTAGTCCCAGGGGGGACTGAAGCTTTCTTT
NA,TRBV5-1,TRBJ2-5,NA,CASSLVPTGTQYF,TGCGCCAGCAGCTTGGTCCCAACGGGGACCCAGTACTTC
NA,TRBV30,TRBJ1-6,few,CAWSGSRGFAPLHF,TGTGCCTGGAGTGGCTCCCGGGGGTTTGCACCCCTCCACTTT
NA,TRBV9,TRBJ1-6,NA,CASSAGQPNSPLHF,TGTGCCAGCAGTGCTGGACAGCCGAATTCACCCCTCCACTTT
NA,TRBV18,TRBJ1-1,NA,CASSPLYTEAFF,TGTGCCAGCTCACCCCTCTACACTGAAGCTTTCTTT
NA,TRBV5-1,TRBJ2-5,NA,CASSLVQGQETQYF,TGCGCCAGCAGCTTGGTACAGGGCCAAGAGACCCAGTACTTC
NA,TRBV5-4,TRBJ2-7,NA,CASTTPGSIEQYF,TGTGCCAGCACAACCCCGGGATCCATCGAGCAGTACTTC
TRBD1,TRBV6-5,TRBJ1-1,NA,CASSYDWGQMNTEAFF,TGTGCCAGCAGTTACGATTGGGGACAGATGAACACTGAAGCTTTCTTT
TRBD1,TRBV6-6,TRBJ1-5,NA,CASSSATGWAQPQHF,TGTGCCAGCAGTTCTGCGACAGGGTGGGCTCAGCCCCAGCATTTT
TRBD2,TRBV19,TRBJ2-4,once,CASSIASGGAQAKNIQYF,TGTGCCAGTAGTATCGCTAGCGGGGGGGCCCAGGCCAAAAACATTCAGTACTTC
NA,TRBV10-3,TRBJ1-1,NA,CAIRGDGGTEAFF,TGTGCCATCAGGGGCGACGGGGGGACTGAAGCTTTCTTT
NA,TRBV28,TRBJ2-3,NA,CASSQRQVPDTQYF,TGTGCCAGCAGTCAACGACAGGTCCCAGATACGCAGTATTTT
NA,TRBV5-5,TRBJ2-1,NA,CASSQGGGTYNEQFF,TGTGCCAGCAGCCAAGGGGGGGGGACCTACAATGAGCAGTTCTTC
TRBD2,TRBV3-1/TRBV3-2,TRBJ2-5,NA,CASSQERLAGGQETQYF,TGTGCCAGCAGCCAAGAGCGACTAGCGGGGGGACAAGAGACCCAGTACTTC
NA,TRBV6-1,TRBJ1-1,NA,CASSENRATEAFF,TGTGCCAGCAGTGAAAACAGGGCAACTGAAGCTTTCTTT
TRBD1,TRBV6-5,TRBJ2-7,few,CASRIRTGLYEQYF,TGTGCCAGCAGAATTCGGACAGGGCTCTACGAGCAGTACTTC
NA,TRBV19,TRBJ2-3,NA,CASSIGASLGGGTDTQYF,TGTGCCAGTAGTATTGGAGCTAGCCTTGGGGGCGGCACAGATACGCAGTATTTT
TRBD1,TRBV28,TRBJ2-7,NA,CASSRRGTYYEQYF,TGTGCCAGCAGTCGCAGGGGGACATACTACGAGCAGTACTTC
NA,TRBV15,TRBJ1-5,once,CATSRDLESWPQHF,TGTGCCACCAGCAGAGATTTGGAGTCCTGGCCCCAGCATTTT
NA,TRBV5-4,TRBJ2-7,once,CASSLEQSTYEQYF,TGTGCCAGCAGCTTGGAACAGTCGACCTACGAGCAGTACTTC
TRBD1,TRBV15,TRBJ1-4,NA,CATSRGRGQNEKLFF,TGTGCCACCAGCAGAGGAAGGGGACAGAATGAAAAACTGTTTTTT
TRBD1,TRBV19,TRBJ1-3,few,CASSIRWDRTGNTIYF,TGTGCCAGTAGTATACGATGGGACAGAACTGGAAACACCATATATTTT
NA,TRBV3-1/TRBV3-2,TRBJ1-5,NA,CASSQARGLNQPQHF,TGTGCCAGCAGCCAGGCGAGAGGGTTAAATCAGCCCCAGCATTTT
TRBD1,TRBV18,TRBJ1-1,few,CASSRSTGSTEAFF,TGTGCCAGCTCAAGATCGACAGGGAGCACTGAAGCTTTCTTT
NA,TRBV21-1,TRBJ2-1,NA,CASSKPRTPGESYNEQFF,TGTGCCAGCAGCAAACCCCGGACTCCCGGAGAGTCCTACAATGAGCAGTTCTTC
TRBD1,TRBV27,TRBJ1-2,NA,CATSYRGGQGGYTF,TGTGCCACTTCCTACAGGGGCGGTCAGGGTGGCTACACCTTC
NA,TRBV3-1/TRBV3-2,TRBJ1-2,NA,CASSREDYGYTF,TGTGCCAGCAGCCGCGAGGACTATGGCTACACCTTC
TRBD2,TRBV28,TRBJ2-4,NA,CASRPTSGVAKNIQYF,TGTGCCAGCAGACCCACTAGCGGGGTAGCCAAAAACATTCAGTACTTC
TRBD1,TRBV18,TRBJ1-4,once,CASSPRQGNNEKLFF,TGTGCCAGCTCACCTCGACAGGGGAATAATGAAAAACTGTTTTTT
TRBD1,TRBV5-1,TRBJ1-4,NA,CASSFGTANEKLFF,TGCGCCAGCAGCTTCGGGACAGCTAATGAAAAACTGTTTTTT
NA,TRBV18,TRBJ1-1,NA,CASSPPGRNTEAFF,TGTGCCAGCTCACCACCGGGGAGAAACACTGAAGCTTTCTTT
NA,TRBV11-2,TRBJ2-5,NA,CASGSGSWETQYF,TGTGCCAGCGGTTCGGGTAGCTGGGAGACCCAGTACTTC
NA,TRBV3-1/TRBV3-2,TRBJ1-1,NA,CASSQGTSNTEAFF,TGTGCCAGCAGCCAAGGGACATCAAACACTGAAGCTTTCTTT